These 13 T cell receptor beta chains share one sample of origin, sequenced in a study of blood T cell repertoires in COVID-19. Assay used: immunoSEQ multiplex PCR; TCRdb lists only in-frame clones, some missing. Of about 240,000 clones in the sample, around 86% are singletons; the top ten hold approximately 13%. Input material: peripheral blood. All receptors derive from an elderly man with acute or convalescent COVID-19.

The chain recombines TRBV10-2 with TRBJ2-2, with a tentative D call TRBD2 (5 bases). The CDR3 runs 13 residues. CDR1 and CDR2 (germline): WSHSY, SAAADI. Deletions cut 7 bases from V and 3 bases from J, with 9 bases between. The CDR3 region is CASKAADTGELFF. Here the CDR3 DNA reads TGCGCCAGCAAAGCAGCGGACACCGGGGAGCTGTTTTTT.

This clone was observed once. As DNA, the CDR3 is TGCGCCAGCAGCCAAGAGTCAGGGGGCCTAGACATTCAGTACTTC. This codes for CASSQESGGLDIQYF. The J gene is TRBJ2-4, the V gene TRBV4-1; 8 bases line up with TRBD1. Germline trimming cut 0 bases from V and 8 bases from J; bases unmatched to any gene: 6. Germline loops: CDR1 MGHRA, CDR2 YSYEKL. The CDR3 is 15 residues long.

The chain couples TRBV11-2 to TRBJ1-5; D is ambiguous. The CDR3 covers 13 residues. The V end lost 0 bases, the J end lost 3 bases, and 3 bases lay between the germline ends. Looked up from germline, CDR1 is SGHAT and CDR2 is FQNNGV. The CDR3 bases are TGTGCCAGCAGCTTAGATCTCAATCAGCCCCAGCATTTT. It is translated as CASSLDLNQPQHF.

The rearrangement joins TRBV1 to TRBJ2-7; the table's D call, TRBD2, has no DNA check behind it. TRBV1 is given as a pseudogene. The CDR3 sequence is 18 residues long. The CDR3 nucleotides are TGCACCAGCAGCCAAGACGGGTCTAGCGGGAGGAGGCTGGGCGAGCAGTACTTC. It codes for CTSSQDGSSGRRLGEQYF.

The chain recombines TRBV10-3 with TRBJ1-5; D possibly corresponds to TRBD1 (5 bases). CDR3 length equals 14 residues. CDR1 is ENHRY and CDR2 is SYGVKD in the germline V gene. V lost 2 bases and J 6 bases, leaving 11 bases between the germline ends. In nucleotides, the CDR3 is TGTGCCATCAGTGAGGGGCAGGGCGGTCAGCCCCAGCATTTT. Translation: CAISEGQGGQPQHF.

The gene calls are TRBV5-1 and TRBJ1-2, with 7 bases aligning to TRBD1. This CDR3 spans 14 amino acids. The germline V gene has CDR1 SGHRS and CDR2 YFSETQ. The V and J ends lost 3 bases and 4 bases, in that order; junction bases with no gene match: 6. The DNA for the CDR3 is TGCGCCAGCAGCTCCACGACAGGGCCCTATGGCTACACCTTC. It codes for CASSSTTGPYGYTF.

The chain couples TRBV7-2 to TRBJ2-1, with 7 bases fitting TRBD2. V shed 1 base and J 7 bases; nucleotides not matched to a gene: 13. Germline lookup yields CDR1 SGHTA and CDR2 FQGNSA. This CDR3 contains 17 residues. CDR3: CASSLVAGVQLRNEQFF. As DNA, the CDR3 is TGTGCCAGCAGCTTAGTCGCGGGGGTTCAATTAAGGAATGAGCAGTTCTTC.

The rearrangement uses TRBV6-1 and TRBJ2-2; possibly TRBD1 for D (5 bases). The CDR3 is 14 residues long. The germline CDR1 and CDR2 sequences are MNHNS and SASEGT. The V end was cut by 1 base, the J end by 4 bases, with 7 bases between. CDR3: CASSEGGGTGELFF. CDR3 nucleotides: TGTGCCAGCAGTGAAGGGGGCGGCACCGGGGAGCTGTTTTTT.

The rearrangement uses TRBV19 and TRBJ1-2, with D possibly matching TRBD1 (6 bases). Germline-derived CDR1 and CDR2 are LNHDA and SQIVND (reference sequence). The V and J ends lost 2 bases and 6 bases respectively, with 10 bases between them. The CDR3 is made up of 13 amino acids. CDR3 DNA sequence: TGTGCCAGTAGTATAATGGCAGGGGATGGCTACACCTTC. Translating gives CASSIMAGDGYTF.

This clone was observed a few times. V gene TRBV28 combines with J gene TRBJ1-1; possible D gene TRBD1, 5 bases. Germline V CDR1 and CDR2: MDHEN, SYDVKM. V was trimmed by 5 bases and J by 1 base, leaving 8 bases between them. This CDR3 has 13 amino acids. The DNA for the CDR3 is TGTGCCAGCAGTCGAACAGGGAACACTGAAGCTTTCTTT. This gives the protein CASSRTGNTEAFF.

This clone has just one count. The genes are TRBV19 and TRBJ2-5; D possibly corresponds to TRBD2 (5 bases). V was pared by 5 bases and J by 9 bases, with 16 bases between. CDR1 is LNHDA, CDR2 SQIVND, per germline (reference sequence). The CDR3 covers 13 residues. For the CDR3, the DNA is TGTGCCAGTAGTCTGTTGGGAGTGTCGGCCCAGTACTTC. It translates to CASSLLGVSAQYF. Together with reference TRBV19 and TRBJ2-5, the CDR3 gives the full variable domain: DGGITQSPKYLFRKEGQNVTLSCEQNLNHDAMYWYRQDPGQGLRLIYYSQIVNDFQKGDIAEGYSVSREKKESFPLTVTSAQKNPTAFYLCASSLLGVSAQYFGPGTRLLVL.

The rearrangement links TRBV18 to TRBJ1-2; D unresolved. V lost 1 base and J 4 bases, leaving 10 bases between the germline ends. Looked up from germline, CDR1 is KGHSH and CDR2 is LQKENI. The CDR3 spans 14 residues. The CDR3: CASSPLQASYGYTF. CDR3 nucleotide sequence: TGTGCCAGCTCACCACTTCAGGCCTCCTATGGCTACACCTTC.

Of note for this clone: This sample includes further DNA sequences coding for the same CDR3. The chain recombines TRBV27 with TRBJ2-7, with D perhaps matching TRBD1 (6 bases). CDR3 length: 13 amino acids. Germline V CDR1 and CDR2: MNHEY, SMNVEV (reference sequence). V lost 6 bases and J lost 1, with 10 bases in between. DNA for the CDR3: TGTGCCAGCAGAAGGCAGGGGTCCTACGAGCAGTACTTC. Amino acid sequence: CASRRQGSYEQYF.